Included here is one TCR beta chain sequence, with context. Antigen specificity is unknown. Each CDR3 protein is one row after TCRdb ran MiXCR on the 5' RACE reads. The sample lists 200,000 to 250,000 distinct CDR3 sequences, approximately 10% seen once, with 8% to 10% in the top ten. V lost 8 bases and J lost 11, with 12 bases in between. The germline V gene encodes CDR1 SQVTM and CDR2 ANQGSEA. The CDR3 contains 9 residues. The sample originates from a study of identical twins. Overall study results and limits: Carriage of fewer insertions was seen in abundant cord blood beta clonotypes, whereas memory repertoires showed none. Alpha sequences that were out-of-frame and twin-shared showed an excess of low generation probability.

The receptor's source is a man aged 50 or older in good health. The V call is TRBV29-1, the J call TRBJ1-2; D may be TRBD1 (5 bases). Sequencing was carried out using memory T cells sorted from blood. CDR3 coding DNA: TGCAGCTTTCAGGGCGGGTACACCTTC. It is translated as CSFQGGYTF.